This TCR beta chain was captured in a study of early T cells in non-severe SARS-CoV-2 infection. Notes on the study in general: Matches to VDJdb favored anti-spike CD8 responses and missed private and CD4 specificities.

About this clonotype itself: Its antigen remains unknown.

Per germline, CDR1 MNHEY and CDR2 SVGEGT. V lost 4 bases to trimming and J lost 0 bases, with 13 bases between them. This CDR3 has 16 amino acids. TCRdb independently ran MiXCR on the 5' RACE reads; one entry per CDR3 protein. The table has 60,000 or so distinct CDR3 sequences, around an eighth seen once. The receptor comes from an adult who was a healthcare worker with PCR-confirmed SARS-CoV-2 infection or an uninfected control (not recorded which). The J gene is TRBJ2-1, the V gene TRBV6-2 or TRBV6-3; the D gene could be TRBD1 or TRBD2 (5 bases each). Specimen: whole blood, collected at baseline. CDR3 sequence: CASSSWDQSSYNEQFF. Here the CDR3 DNA reads TGTGCCAGCAGTTCCTGGGACCAAAGCTCCTACAATGAGCAGTTCTTC.